These 9 T cell receptor beta chains originate from one sample sequenced in a study of blood T cell repertoires in COVID-19. Sequenced by immunoSEQ multiplex PCR; TCRdb stores in-frame clones only, minus some. The table lists 350,000 to 400,000 clones, about 88% of them singletons, with around 3% in the top ten. Sequenced sample: PBMCs or T cells enriched from blood (not recorded which). The receptor set was obtained from a woman under 40 who had recovered from COVID-19.

This chain connects TRBV6-6 to TRBJ1-2; possibly TRBD1 for D (6 bases). Germline lookup yields CDR1 MNHNY and CDR2 SVGAGI (reference sequence). The CDR3 is 14 residues long. V gave up 6 bases and J gave up 2 bases, with 13 bases separating them. The CDR3, as DNA: TGTGCCAGCAGATTGACAGGCGTAAACTATGGCTACACCTTC. This codes for CASRLTGVNYGYTF.

The gene calls are TRBV27 and TRBJ1-1; no clear D gene. The CDR3 consists of 15 residues. V dropped 0 bases and J dropped 0 bases, with 8 bases sitting between them. Germline V gene lookup returns CDR1 MNHEY and CDR2 SMNVEV (reference sequence). CDR3 sequence: CASSLSTFMNTEAFF. CDR3 bases: TGTGCCAGCAGTTTATCGACATTCATGAACACTGAAGCTTTCTTT.

This sequence joins TRBV5-1 and TRBJ2-7; 8 positions match TRBD2. There are 14 residues in the CDR3. Germline trimming cut 3 bases from V and 4 bases from J; bases unmatched to any gene: 6. Germline loops: CDR1 SGHRS, CDR2 YFSETQ. CDR3 nucleotides: TGCGCCAGCAGCTCGAGCGGGGGTGAGTACGAGCAGTACTTC. Protein: CASSSSGGEYEQYF. Supplemented by reference TRBV5-1 and TRBJ2-7, the full variable domain reads KAGVTQTPRYLIKTRGQQVTLSCSPISGHRSVSWYQQTPGQGLQFLFEYFSETQRNKGNFPGRFSGRQFSNSRSEMNVSTLELGDSALYLCASSSSGGEYEQYFGPGTRLTVT.

This clone was picked up a small number of times. The chain joins TRBV3-1 (or the pseudogene TRBV3-2) to TRBJ1-2; the D is unclear. CDR1 and CDR2 from the germline V gene are LGHDT and YNNKEL (reference sequence). V lost 1 base and J 4 bases, leaving 13 bases between the germline ends. This CDR3 is 15 amino acids long. CDR3 bases: TGTGCCAGCAGCCAAGTGTCCCTCTCGAGCTATGGCTACACCTTC. Protein: CASSQVSLSSYGYTF.

The CDR3: CAARLGGINEKLFF. CDR3 bases: TGTGCCGCCCGATTAGGAGGGATTAATGAAAAACTGTTTTTT. The chain recombines TRBV6-5 with TRBJ1-4; no clear D. Trimming stripped 11 bases from V and 4 bases from J, with 17 bases between. The V gene's germline CDR1 is MNHEY and CDR2 SVGAGI. This CDR3 is 14 amino acids long.

J is TRBJ1-1 and V is TRBV7-9; 7 bases agree with TRBD1. Germline V gene data show CDR1 as SEHNR and CDR2 as FQNEAQ (reference sequence). The CDR3 length is 15 residues. Unmatched junction bases numbered 8, after V lost 3 bases and J lost 4 bases. CDR3: CASSFHGQGGTEAFF. The CDR3 DNA reads as TGTGCCAGCAGCTTCCACGGCCAGGGGGGCACTGAAGCTTTCTTT.

The gene calls are TRBV30 and TRBJ2-7; the D gene is possibly TRBD1 (6 bases). The CDR3 contains 13 residues. The germline CDR1 and CDR2 sequences are GTSNPN and SVGIG (reference sequence). Between the trimmed V and J ends, which lost 0 bases and 4 bases, there was a span of 10 bases. For the CDR3, the DNA is TGTGCCTGGAGTGTACAGGGCGTATACGAGCAGTACTTC. It is translated as CAWSVQGVYEQYF.

This clone came up a few times. An end of the junction differs from the germline gene, which may be a read error. The V and J genes are TRBV5-1 and TRBJ1-3; tentative D call: TRBD1 (5 bases). The germline gives CDR1 SGHRS, CDR2 YFSETQ. This CDR3 has 14 amino acids. The CDR3 is CASTLGLSGNTIYF. In DNA, the CDR3 is TGCGCCAGCACCTTGGGACTGTCTGGAAACACCATATATTTT.

The chain links TRBV7-3 to TRBJ2-1; TRBD2 aligns across 9 bases. The CDR3 consists of 21 residues. Germline V lookup: CDR1 SGHTA, CDR2 FQGTGA. The V segment lost 1 base and the J segment 1 base; nucleotides outside the gene matches: 17. The CDR3, as DNA: TGTGCCAGCAGCTTAAAAGGTCTAGCGGGGACCCAGACAGGATCCTACAATGAGCAGTTCTTC. Translation gives CASSLKGLAGTQTGSYNEQFF.